The 32 T cell receptor beta chains below come from one sample, sequenced in a study of T cell changes during pregnancy in multiple sclerosis. The table came from immunoSEQ multiplex PCR; TCRdb's copy has only in-frame clones and leaves some out. The data hold roughly 24,000 clones, with approximately 87% observed a single time. The material was CD8+ T cells from peripheral blood mononuclear cells, obtained before pregnancy. These receptor sequences come from a female donor with multiple sclerosis, enrolled in a pregnancy study.

This chain uses TRBV6-1 with TRBJ1-2; TRBD1 might be the D (6 bases). Trimming removed 2 bases at V and 5 bases at J, with 9 bases between. Germline loops: CDR1 MNHNS, CDR2 SASEGT. The CDR3 consists of 13 residues. The CDR3 coding sequence is TGTGCCAGCAGTGAATGGACAGAGTATGGCTACACCTTC. Translated: CASSEWTEYGYTF.

J is TRBJ2-5 and V is TRBV7-9; 10 positions match TRBD1. Germline V gene data show CDR1 as SEHNR and CDR2 as FQNEAQ (reference sequence). After removal of 5 bases from V and 5 bases from J, the junction contained 8 bases not matched to a gene. The CDR3 loop spans 15 amino acids. The CDR3 DNA reads as TGTGCCAGCAGCCCCCGACAGGGGGCGGAGGAGACCCAGTACTTC. Translating it yields CASSPRQGAEETQYF. Complete variable domain (other parts from reference TRBV7-9 and TRBJ2-5): DTGVSQNPRHKITKRGQNVTFRCDPISEHNRLYWYRQTLGQGPEFLTYFQNEAQLEKSRLLSDRFSAERPKGSFSTLEIQRTEQGDSAMYLCASSPRQGAEETQYFGPGTRLLVL.

The gene calls are TRBV6-4 and TRBJ2-2, with 11 bases identical to TRBD2. The J segment lost 6 bases and the V segment lost 5 bases, leaving 8 bases of the junction unmatched. Germline assignment: CDR1 MRHNA and CDR2 SNTAGT. The length of the CDR3 is 16 residues. CDR3 in DNA: TGTGCCAGCAGTCAACTAGCGGGAGTAGGGGCCGGGGAGCTGTTTTTT. Translating gives CASSQLAGVGAGELFF.

This clone was counted a few times. The chain employs TRBV27 and TRBJ2-7; D may be TRBD1 (6 bases). The CDR3 is 11 residues long. Trimming cost V 6 bases and J 3 bases, with 6 bases left between them. The V gene's germline CDR1 is MNHEY and CDR2 SMNVEV (reference sequence). CDR3 in amino acids: CASRQGYEQYF. As DNA, the CDR3 is TGTGCCAGCAGACAGGGCTACGAGCAGTACTTC.

This chain links TRBV29-1 with TRBJ2-2; D remains unclear. V shed 7 bases and J shed 3 bases, with 3 bases lying between them. This CDR3 is built from 10 residues. Germline V lookup: CDR1 SQVTM, CDR2 ANQGSEA. CDR3 amino acids: CSADTGELFF. CDR3 DNA sequence: TGCAGCGCAGACACCGGGGAGCTGTTTTTT.

The chain carries TRBV27 and TRBJ2-2, with D possibly TRBD2 on 6 matching bases. Germline V lookup: CDR1 MNHEY, CDR2 SMNVEV (reference sequence). This CDR3 spans 13 amino acids. V was shortened by 5 bases and J by 5 bases, with 9 bases between the two germline ends. For the CDR3, the DNA is TGTGCCAGCAGTGTGGGGGGAACCGGGGAGCTGTTTTTT. Protein: CASSVGGTGELFF.

The rearrangement joins TRBV28 to TRBJ1-1; D may be TRBD1 (5 bases). V gave up 5 bases and J gave up 5 bases, with 9 bases separating them. Germline V CDR1 and CDR2: MDHEN, SYDVKM. This CDR3 is built from 12 residues. The CDR3 nucleotides read TGTGCCAGCAGTAAGGGGCGGACTGAAGCTTTCTTT. It encodes CASSKGRTEAFF.

This CDR3 is CASEYDRGGYGYTF. As DNA, the CDR3 is TGCGCCAGCGAATACGACAGGGGTGGCTATGGCTACACCTTC. This chain connects TRBV5-1 to TRBJ1-2; 8 bases fit TRBD1. This CDR3 contains 14 residues. CDR1 is SGHRS and CDR2 is YFSETQ in the germline V gene. V was pared by 7 bases and J by 4 bases, with 9 bases of the junction left unmatched.

CDR3 nucleotides: TGCGCCAGCAGCCAAGTTAGAGGTATGAACACTGAAGCTTTCTTT. This gives the protein CASSQVRGMNTEAFF. The rearrangement joins TRBV4-3 to TRBJ1-1; no reliable D call. V shed 1 base and J shed 0 bases, with 9 bases lying between them. Germline V gene lookup returns CDR1 LGHNA and CDR2 YSLEER. This CDR3 comprises 15 residues.

The chain couples TRBV30 to TRBJ2-2; a possible D gene is TRBD2 (6 bases). The ends were cut back, 0 bases at V and 7 bases at J, with 21 bases in the middle. Germline CDR1 GTSNPN, CDR2 SVGIG (reference sequence). The CDR3 contains 17 residues. The CDR3 DNA is TGTGCCTGGAGTGTACGCCCCCCGGGAGACGCGAGCGGGGAGCTGTTTTTT. It encodes CAWSVRPPGDASGELFF.

The rearrangement joins TRBV6-5 to TRBJ2-7; TRBD1 aligns across 8 bases. Losses at the gene ends were 2 bases for V and 5 bases for J; bases not matched to a gene: 2. The germline V gene encodes CDR1 MNHEY and CDR2 SVGAGI. The CDR3 covers 13 residues. This CDR3 is CASSYNRGNEQYF. CDR3 DNA sequence: TGTGCCAGCAGTTACAACAGGGGGAACGAGCAGTACTTC.

This chain connects TRBV4-3 to TRBJ2-7; 8 bases agree with TRBD2. Germline V lookup: CDR1 LGHNA, CDR2 YSLEER. This CDR3 is 16 amino acids long. V shed 0 bases and J 3 bases; nucleotides not matched to a gene: 7. This CDR3 is CASSQEPQREYYEQYF. The CDR3 coding sequence is TGCGCCAGCAGCCAAGAACCCCAGCGGGAGTACTACGAGCAGTACTTC.

The chain employs TRBV19 and TRBJ1-2; 8 nucleotides align to TRBD1. Germline CDR1 and CDR2: LNHDA and SQIVND (reference sequence). Trimming took 3 bases from V and 4 from J; bases not matched to a gene: 10. This CDR3 has 16 residues. DNA of the CDR3: TGTGCCAGTAGTATTACCGGGACAGGCCCCATCTATGGCTACACCTTC. Its translation: CASSITGTGPIYGYTF.

This rearrangement joins TRBV27 to TRBJ1-2, with TRBD1 identical over 7 bases. The CDR3 is made up of 14 amino acids. Germline CDR1 and CDR2: MNHEY and SMNVEV (reference sequence). The junction had 6 bases not matched to a gene; V was cut back by 3 bases and J by 5 bases. The CDR3 loop is CASSFLGTDYGYTF. DNA for the CDR3: TGTGCCAGCAGTTTCCTCGGGACAGATTATGGCTACACCTTC.

V and J are TRBV5-6 and TRBJ2-3; 8 bases match TRBD1. The ends lost 5 bases at V and 2 bases at J; junction bases unmatched: 7. The CDR3 sequence is 15 residues long. CDR1 and CDR2 (germline): SGHDT, YYEEEE. The CDR3 bases are TGTGCCAGCAGGGACCGGGACAGGTTCACAGATACGCAGTATTTT. Amino acids: CASRDRDRFTDTQYF.

This clone is labeled as medium-sized. The V and J genes are TRBV6-4 and TRBJ2-2; D is perhaps TRBD2 (5 bases). V shed 3 bases and J shed 4 bases, with 9 bases lying between them. This CDR3 has 14 amino acids. Germline V CDR1 and CDR2: MRHNA, SNTAGT. CDR3 nucleotides: TGTGCCAGCAGTGAGAATAGCGCCACCGGGGAGCTGTTTTTT. This encodes CASSENSATGELFF.

The V and J genes are TRBV29-1 and TRBJ2-7, with D perhaps TRBD2 (6 bases). The CDR3 has 14 residues. Looked up from germline, CDR1 is SQVTM and CDR2 is ANQGSEA. V was clipped by 1 base and J by 0 bases, with 10 bases between them. CDR3 protein: CSVEAGEASYEQYF. CDR3 bases: TGCAGCGTTGAAGCTGGGGAGGCCTCCTACGAGCAGTACTTC.

This clone was found a few times. The chain is built from TRBV11-3 and TRBJ2-7; TRBD1 might be the D (6 bases). This CDR3 spans 13 amino acids. Germline V lookup: CDR1 SGHNT, CDR2 YENEEA. The V and J ends lost 4 bases and 5 bases respectively, with 12 bases between them. The DNA of the CDR3 is TGTGCCAGCAGCTCCACAGGGATCCACGAGCAGTACTTC. It specifies CASSSTGIHEQYF.

This chain joins TRBV9 and TRBJ2-7; TRBD1 might be the D (6 bases). Looked up from germline, CDR1 is SGDLS and CDR2 is YYNGEE. Trimming took 4 bases from V and 3 from J, leaving 11 bases between them. The CDR3 runs 13 residues. CDR3 region: CASSPQDSYEQYF. CDR3 nucleotide sequence: TGTGCCAGCAGCCCTCAGGACAGCTACGAGCAGTACTTC.

The chain recombines TRBV4-1 with TRBJ2-7, with TRBD2 as a possible D gene (7 bases). This CDR3 contains 14 residues. V was pared by 6 bases and J by 0 bases, with 12 bases between. The germline gives CDR1 MGHRA, CDR2 YSYEKL. The CDR3 sequence: CASRGGLHSYEQYF. For the CDR3, the DNA is TGCGCCAGCAGGGGGGGGCTTCACTCCTACGAGCAGTACTTC.

The CDR3 loop is CASSLLSAGEETQYF. CDR3 coding DNA: TGTGCCAGCAGCTTATTATCGGCAGGGGAAGAGACCCAGTACTTC. This chain joins TRBV11-2 and TRBJ2-5; tentatively, D is TRBD1 (6 bases). The CDR3 has 15 amino acids. The V end lost 2 bases, the J end lost 3 bases, and 13 bases lay between the germline ends. The germline V gene encodes CDR1 SGHAT and CDR2 FQNNGV.

This clone appeared a few times. The rearrangement links TRBV14 to TRBJ2-7; 10 bases fit TRBD1. Per the germline V gene, CDR1 is SGHDN and CDR2 is FVKESK. V lost 2 bases, J lost 3 bases, and 4 bases stayed unmatched. The CDR3 has 15 amino acids. CDR3 nucleotides: TGTGCCAGCAGCCAAACCGGGACAGGGGACTACGAGCAGTACTTC. Its translation: CASSQTGTGDYEQYF.

The J gene is TRBJ2-3, the V gene TRBV5-4; D gene uncertain. This CDR3 comprises 11 residues. CDR1 is SGHNT, CDR2 YYREEE, per germline (reference sequence). Deletions cut 3 bases from V and 6 bases from J, with 5 bases between. The CDR3 loop reads CASSSQDTQYF. DNA of the CDR3: TGTGCCAGCAGCTCGCAGGATACGCAGTATTTT. The whole variable domain, filled in from reference TRBV5-4 and TRBJ2-3, reads ETGVTQSPTHLIKTRGQQVTLRCSSQSGHNTVSWYQQALGQGPQFIFQYYREEENGRGNFPPRFSGLQFPNYSSELNVNALELDDSALYLCASSSQDTQYFGPGTRLTVL.

This clone was seen only once. V and J are TRBV30 and TRBJ2-7, with a tentative D call TRBD2 (5 bases). Germline CDR1 GTSNPN, CDR2 SVGIG (reference sequence). V was pared by 1 base and J by 6 bases, with 13 bases between. CDR3 length equals 13 residues. The CDR3 is CAWSARGSGEQYF. The CDR3 DNA reads TGTGCCTGGAGTGCACGGGGTAGTGGCGAGCAGTACTTC. The variable domain in full, completed from reference TRBV30 and TRBJ2-7, reads SQTIHQWPATLVQPVGSPLSLECTVEGTSNPNLYWYRQAAGRGLQLLFYSVGIGQISSEVPQNLSASRPQDRQFILSSKKLLLSDSGFYLCAWSARGSGEQYFGPGTRLTVT.

This clone was seen just once. CDR3 in DNA: TGCGCCAGCAGCCCTTGGACAGGGGGCACAGATACGCAGTATTTT. Translating it yields CASSPWTGGTDTQYF. V is TRBV4-1 and J is TRBJ2-3, with TRBD1 matching 9 bases. The CDR3 is made up of 15 amino acids. The germline gives CDR1 MGHRA, CDR2 YSYEKL. J was trimmed by 1 base and V by 4 bases; bases with no gene match: 3.

J is TRBJ2-7 and V is TRBV4-2; D unclear. With 5 bases removed from V and 4 bases from J, the gap between germline ends came to 12 bases. From germline, CDR1 is LGHNA and CDR2 YNFKEQ. This CDR3 is built from 13 residues. DNA for the CDR3: TGTGCCAGCAGCTACCTCCCAGTATACGAGCAGTACTTC. Residues: CASSYLPVYEQYF.

J is TRBJ1-2 and V is TRBV6-5; D uncertain. The germline CDR1 and CDR2 sequences are MNHEY and SVGAGI. CDR3 length: 14 residues. Trimming removed 0 bases at V and 8 bases at J, with 13 bases between. The CDR3 nucleotides are TGTGCCAGCAGTTACTCCGAGACCCTGGAGGGCTACACCTTC. This codes for CASSYSETLEGYTF.

The rearrangement joins TRBV4-1 to TRBJ2-5; D may be TRBD1 (6 bases). V was shortened by 4 bases and J by 3 bases, with 27 bases between the two germline ends. CDR3 length equals 19 residues. The germline gives CDR1 MGHRA, CDR2 YSYEKL. This CDR3 is CASSLKSIRGTRGEETQYF. In nucleotides, the CDR3 is TGCGCCAGCAGCCTCAAAAGTATCAGAGGGACACGTGGGGAAGAGACCCAGTACTTC.

The chain links TRBV6-1 to TRBJ2-1; TRBD2 might be the D (6 bases). CDR1 and CDR2 (germline): MNHNS, SASEGT. The V end lost 6 bases, the J end lost 2 bases, and 11 bases lay between the germline ends. CDR3 length equals 14 residues. The CDR3 region is CASRLAETYNEQFF. The CDR3 DNA is TGTGCCAGCAGGTTAGCGGAGACCTACAATGAGCAGTTCTTC.

The genes are TRBV5-5 and TRBJ1-5; no reliable D call. V shed 0 bases and J shed 4 bases, with 8 bases lying between them. The CDR3 sequence is 14 residues long. Germline lookup yields CDR1 SGHKS and CDR2 YYEKEE (reference sequence). DNA of the CDR3: TGTGCCAGCAGCTTGGACGCAGTTAATCAGCCCCAGCATTTT. Translation gives CASSLDAVNQPQHF.

The genes are TRBV7-6 and TRBJ1-1; possibly TRBD1 for D (5 bases). V lost 9 bases and J lost 5, with 31 bases in between. CDR1 and CDR2 from the germline V gene are SGHVS and FNYEAQ. This CDR3 has 18 amino acids. DNA for the CDR3: TGTGCCAGGAAAACCGGAGAAAGGGGCGTAGGGAAGGAGACTGAAGCTTTCTTT. This translates into CARKTGERGVGKETEAFF.

J is TRBJ2-7 and V is TRBV4-1, with 10 bases identical to TRBD2. V lost 1 base to trimming and J lost 5 bases; unmatched junction nucleotides: 8. The germline CDR1 and CDR2 sequences are MGHRA and YSYEKL. The CDR3 sequence is 16 residues long. This chain's CDR3 is CASSQGSLAGEDEQYF. CDR3 DNA sequence: TGCGCCAGCAGCCAAGGGTCGCTAGCGGGAGAAGACGAGCAGTACTTC.